This T cell receptor beta chain emerged from a study of cytomegalovirus exposure and HLA in healthy donors (TCRdb year 2017). With respect to the entire study: According to a later analysis, the 110 or so validation repertoires were produced on the same platform as the roughly 700 repertoires of the first cohort. Besides the first cohort of roughly 660 subjects, a separate validation cohort made up of 120 different subjects was used. The aim of the study was to test whether cataloging public T cell receptors could identify signatures of past pathogen exposure. High-throughput TCR immunosequencing, statistical association of individual TCRs with disease status, and machine learning were combined to predict cytomegalovirus infection status. Study-level results and caveats: In both the original and validation cohorts, the classifier was reported to diagnose cytomegalovirus status with high specificity and sensitivity. Three of the identified cytomegalovirus-associated TCR beta chains were confirmed in vitro to be specific for cytomegalovirus antigens. All 120 or so repertoires were used to score co-occurrence in the validation cohort in a later analysis, because that analysis had no HLA typing for the cohort. In the study, around 150 TCR beta chains were listed as associated with cytomegalovirus. In a later analysis, TCRs clustered in the first cohort were found to also tend to co-occur in the 120 or so validation repertoires, with 85% to 95% of cluster scores above 0. While some public TCRs were present in many individuals, most TCR sequences turned up only very rarely across donors. According to the authors, the approach could potentially be generalized to other disease states and immunological phenotypes.

Via the germline V gene (reference sequence), CDR1 is SEHNR and CDR2 FQNEAQ. V drops 1 base and J drops 10 bases, leaving 17 bases in between. Measured from the cysteine to the phenylalanine, the CDR3 is 14 residues long. Just CDR3 DNA is preserved here, 42 bases in frame from base 1. Separate from the approximately 700-subject first cohort, the validation cohort of more than 90 subjects was the group to which the donors belonged. The library was prepared using the immunoSEQ multiplex PCR assay. For the original study's pipeline: A statistical classification framework was built for diagnosing cytomegalovirus status from the catalog of TCR beta chain sequences. TCRdb took over this immuneACCESS table, retaining in-frame rearrangements with V and J assigned. Such tables are incomplete; in checked studies, under half of the missing clones stem from an unresolved V gene, and the remainder is unexplained. The V and J calls and clone size are taken from that table; D and trimming were inferred from the DNA. The sample table holds roughly 200,000 clones, of which about nine tenths were seen once. The ten largest clones represent roughly 6.6% of the sample.

As to this clone: Its antigen remains undetermined. There are no base qualities to consult, and no much larger clone falls within one base.

Sequencing used PBMCs. The sequence derives from a young man in good health and CMV-seropositive. The rearrangement combines TRBV7-9 with TRBJ2-7; the D gene cannot be resolved reliably. The sequenced DNA is TGTGCCAGCAGCTTAGACCTTACCTTGGGGAAACAGTACTTC. This codes for CASSLDLTLGKQYF. With the portions outside the CDR3 filled from the reference TRBV7-9 and TRBJ2-7 genes, the complete variable region becomes DTGVSQNPRHKITKRGQNVTFRCDPISEHNRLYWYRQTLGQGPEFLTYFQNEAQLEKSRLLSDRFSAERPKGSFSTLEIQRTEQGDSAMYLCASSLDLTLGKQYFGPGTRLTVT.